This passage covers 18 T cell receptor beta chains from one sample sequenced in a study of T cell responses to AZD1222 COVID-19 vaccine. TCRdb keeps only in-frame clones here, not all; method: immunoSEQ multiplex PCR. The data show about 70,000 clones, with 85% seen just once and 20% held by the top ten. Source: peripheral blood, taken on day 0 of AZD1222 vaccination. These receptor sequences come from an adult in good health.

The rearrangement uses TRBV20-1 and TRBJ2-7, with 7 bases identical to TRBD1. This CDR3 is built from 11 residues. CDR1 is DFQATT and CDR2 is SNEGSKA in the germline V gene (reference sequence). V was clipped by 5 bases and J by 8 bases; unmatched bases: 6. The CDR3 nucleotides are TGCAGTGCTGAGGAGACAGGGAAGCAGTACTTC. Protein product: CSAEETGKQYF.

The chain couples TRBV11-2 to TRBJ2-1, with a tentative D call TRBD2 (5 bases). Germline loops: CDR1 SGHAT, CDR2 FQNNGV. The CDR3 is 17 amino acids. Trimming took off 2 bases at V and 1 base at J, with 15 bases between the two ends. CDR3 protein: CASSLSQEARSYNEQFF. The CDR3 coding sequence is TGTGCCAGCAGCTTATCCCAGGAGGCTCGTTCCTACAATGAGCAGTTCTTC.

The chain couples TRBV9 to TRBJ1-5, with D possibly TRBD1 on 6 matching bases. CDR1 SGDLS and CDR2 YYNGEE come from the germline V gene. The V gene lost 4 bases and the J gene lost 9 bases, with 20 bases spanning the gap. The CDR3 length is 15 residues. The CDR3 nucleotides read TGTGCCAGCAGCCCTGGGACACGGGAGGAATGGCCCCAGCATTTT. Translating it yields CASSPGTREEWPQHF.

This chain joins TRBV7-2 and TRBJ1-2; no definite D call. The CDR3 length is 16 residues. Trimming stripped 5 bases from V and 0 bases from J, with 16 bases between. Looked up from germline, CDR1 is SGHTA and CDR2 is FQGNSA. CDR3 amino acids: CASSPGGGRANYGYTF. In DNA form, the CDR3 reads TGTGCCAGCAGCCCCGGAGGAGGGAGGGCTAACTATGGCTACACCTTC.

The CDR3 nucleotides read TGTGCCAGCAGAGACTCAGGGGGCACTGAAGCTTTCTTT. Its protein is CASRDSGGTEAFF. The V call is TRBV6-5, the J call TRBJ1-1, with 7 bases lining up with TRBD1. The CDR3 runs to 13 residues. CDR1 is MNHEY and CDR2 is SVGAGI in the germline V gene. V lost 6 bases to trimming and J lost 4 bases; unmatched junction nucleotides: 5.

DNA for the CDR3: TGTGCCTGGGGCCTAGCTTACGAGCAGTACTTC. As protein: CAWGLAYEQYF. V usage is TRBV30 and J usage is TRBJ2-7; a possible D gene is TRBD2 (5 bases). Germline-derived CDR1 and CDR2 are GTSNPN and SVGIG (reference sequence). Trimming removed 5 bases at V and 4 bases at J, with 9 bases between. The CDR3 covers 11 residues.

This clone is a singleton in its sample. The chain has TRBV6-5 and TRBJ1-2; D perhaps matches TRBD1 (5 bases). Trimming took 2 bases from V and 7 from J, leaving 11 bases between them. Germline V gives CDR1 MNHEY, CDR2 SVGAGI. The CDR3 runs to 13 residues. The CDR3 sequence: CASSYPGRVGYTF. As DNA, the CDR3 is TGTGCCAGCAGTTACCCAGGGCGCGTTGGCTACACCTTC.

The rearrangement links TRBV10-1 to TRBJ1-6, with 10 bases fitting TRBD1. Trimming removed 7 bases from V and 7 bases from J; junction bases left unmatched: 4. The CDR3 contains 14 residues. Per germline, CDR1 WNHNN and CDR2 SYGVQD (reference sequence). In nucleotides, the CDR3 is TGCGCCAGCACAACGGGACAGGGGAATTCACCCCTCCACTTT. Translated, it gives CASTTGQGNSPLHF.

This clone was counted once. Here the CDR3 reads CALQGNTEAFF. The CDR3 bases are TGTGCCTTACAGGGGAACACTGAAGCTTTCTTT. The chain uses TRBV6-5 and TRBJ1-1; a possible D gene is TRBD1 (6 bases). Germline values: CDR1 MNHEY, CDR2 SVGAGI. V shed 11 bases and J shed 1 base, with 8 bases lying between them. The CDR3 loop spans 11 amino acids.

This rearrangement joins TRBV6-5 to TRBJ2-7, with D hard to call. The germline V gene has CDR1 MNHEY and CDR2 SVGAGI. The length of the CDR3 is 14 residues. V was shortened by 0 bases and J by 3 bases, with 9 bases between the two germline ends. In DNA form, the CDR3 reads TGTGCCAGCAGTTACTCAGGCTACCTCTACGAGCAGTACTTC. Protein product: CASSYSGYLYEQYF.

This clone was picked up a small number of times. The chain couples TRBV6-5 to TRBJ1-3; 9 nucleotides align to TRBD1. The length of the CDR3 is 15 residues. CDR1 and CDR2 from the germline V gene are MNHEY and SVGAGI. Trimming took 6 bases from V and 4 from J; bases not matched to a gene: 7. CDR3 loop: CASRYTGGSGNTIYF. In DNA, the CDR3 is TGTGCCAGCAGATACACAGGGGGCTCGGGAAACACCATATATTTT.

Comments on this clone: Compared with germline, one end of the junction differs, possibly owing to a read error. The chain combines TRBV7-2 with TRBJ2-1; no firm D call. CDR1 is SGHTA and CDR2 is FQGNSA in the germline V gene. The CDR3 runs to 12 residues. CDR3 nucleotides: TGTGCCAGCAGCTTAGAATCTACCTCTCAGATCTTC. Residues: CASSLESTSQIF.

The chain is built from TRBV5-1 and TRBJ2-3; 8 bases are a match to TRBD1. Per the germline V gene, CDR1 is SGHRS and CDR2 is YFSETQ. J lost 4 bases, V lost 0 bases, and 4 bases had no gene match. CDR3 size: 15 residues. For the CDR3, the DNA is TGCGCCAGCAGCTTGGGACAGGGGAAGTCAGATACGCAGTATTTT. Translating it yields CASSLGQGKSDTQYF. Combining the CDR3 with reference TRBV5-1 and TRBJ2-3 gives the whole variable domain KAGVTQTPRYLIKTRGQQVTLSCSPISGHRSVSWYQQTPGQGLQFLFEYFSETQRNKGNFPGRFSGRQFSNSRSEMNVSTLELGDSALYLCASSLGQGKSDTQYFGPGTRLTVL.

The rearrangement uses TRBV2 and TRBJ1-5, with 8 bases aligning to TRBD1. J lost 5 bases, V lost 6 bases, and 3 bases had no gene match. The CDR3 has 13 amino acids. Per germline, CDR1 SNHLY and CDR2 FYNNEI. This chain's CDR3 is CASRLQGDQPQHF. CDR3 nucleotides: TGTGCCAGCAGGTTACAGGGGGATCAGCCCCAGCATTTT. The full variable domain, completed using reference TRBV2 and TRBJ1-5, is EPEVTQTPSHQVTQMGQEVILRCVPISNHLYFYWYRQILGQKVEFLVSFYNNEISEKSEIFDDQFSVERPDGSNFTLKIRSTKLEDSAMYFCASRLQGDQPQHFGDGTRLSIL.

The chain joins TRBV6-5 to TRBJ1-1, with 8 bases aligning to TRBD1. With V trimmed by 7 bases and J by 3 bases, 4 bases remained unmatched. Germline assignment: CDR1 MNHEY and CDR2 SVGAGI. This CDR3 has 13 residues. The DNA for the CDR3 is TGTGCCAGCAAGTTGGACAGGGACACTGAAGCTTTCTTT. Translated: CASKLDRDTEAFF.

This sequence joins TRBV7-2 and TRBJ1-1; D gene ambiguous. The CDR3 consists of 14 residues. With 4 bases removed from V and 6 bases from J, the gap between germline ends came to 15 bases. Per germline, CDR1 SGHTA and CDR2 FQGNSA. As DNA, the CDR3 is TGTGCCAGCAGCTCTCCGATGAGGCCACCTGAAGCTTTCTTT. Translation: CASSSPMRPPEAFF. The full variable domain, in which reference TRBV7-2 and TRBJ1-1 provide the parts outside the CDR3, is GAGVSQSPSNKVTEKGKDVELRCDPISGHTALYWYRQSLGQGLEFLIYFQGNSAPDKSGLPSDRFSAERTGGSVSTLTIQRTQQEDSAVYLCASSSPMRPPEAFFGQGTRLTVV.

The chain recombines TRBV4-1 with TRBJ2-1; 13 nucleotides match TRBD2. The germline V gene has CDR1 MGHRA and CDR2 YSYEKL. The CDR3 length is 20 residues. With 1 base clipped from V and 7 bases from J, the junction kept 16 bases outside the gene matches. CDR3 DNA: TGCGCCAGCAGCCAAGTAGGCATCATCCCTACTAGCGGGAGGGCGAATGAGCAGTTCTTC. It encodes CASSQVGIIPTSGRANEQFF.

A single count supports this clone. The CDR3 here is CSVVGRGRDEQFF. In DNA, the CDR3 is TGCAGCGTTGTGGGAAGGGGCCGGGATGAGCAGTTCTTC. J is TRBJ2-1 and V is TRBV29-1; perhaps TRBD1 as D (5 bases). This CDR3 has 13 residues. V lost 4 bases and J lost 8, with 15 bases in between. Germline loops: CDR1 SQVTM, CDR2 ANQGSEA.